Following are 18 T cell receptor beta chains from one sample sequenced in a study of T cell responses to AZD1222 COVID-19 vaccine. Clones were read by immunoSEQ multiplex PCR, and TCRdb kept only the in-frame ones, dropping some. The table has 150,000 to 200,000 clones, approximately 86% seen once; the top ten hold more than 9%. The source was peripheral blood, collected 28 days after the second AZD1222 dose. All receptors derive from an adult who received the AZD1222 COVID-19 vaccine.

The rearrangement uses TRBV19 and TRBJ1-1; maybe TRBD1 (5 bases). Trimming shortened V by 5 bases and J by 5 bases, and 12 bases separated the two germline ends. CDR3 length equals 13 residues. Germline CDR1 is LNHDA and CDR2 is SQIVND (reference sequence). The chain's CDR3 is CASSARVGTEAFF. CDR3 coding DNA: TGTGCCAGTAGTGCCAGGGTAGGGACTGAAGCTTTCTTT.

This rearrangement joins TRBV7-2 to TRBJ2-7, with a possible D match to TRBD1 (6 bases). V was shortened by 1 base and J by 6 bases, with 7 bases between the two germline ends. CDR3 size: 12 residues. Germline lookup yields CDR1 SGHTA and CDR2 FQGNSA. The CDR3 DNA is TGTGCCAGCAGCTTAGGGACAGTCGAGCAGTACTTC. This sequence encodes CASSLGTVEQYF.

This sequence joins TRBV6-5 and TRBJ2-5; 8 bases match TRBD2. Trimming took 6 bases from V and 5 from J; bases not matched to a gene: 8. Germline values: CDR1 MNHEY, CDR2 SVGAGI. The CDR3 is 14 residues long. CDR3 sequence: CASSLGGAWETQYF. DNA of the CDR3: TGTGCCAGCAGCCTCGGGGGGGCCTGGGAGACCCAGTACTTC.

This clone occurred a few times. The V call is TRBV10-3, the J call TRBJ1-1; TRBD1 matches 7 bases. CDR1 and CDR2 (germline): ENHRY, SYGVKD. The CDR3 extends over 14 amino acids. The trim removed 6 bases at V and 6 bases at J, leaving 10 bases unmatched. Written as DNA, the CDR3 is TGTGCCATCAGGGATAGGACAGGAGTCTCTGAAGCTTTCTTT. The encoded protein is CAIRDRTGVSEAFF.

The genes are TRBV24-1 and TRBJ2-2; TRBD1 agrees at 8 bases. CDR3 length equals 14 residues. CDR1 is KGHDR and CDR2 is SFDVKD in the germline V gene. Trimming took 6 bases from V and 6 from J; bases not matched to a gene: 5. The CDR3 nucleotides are TGTGCCACCAGTCCCAACAGGGGGTCCGGGGAGCTGTTTTTT. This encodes CATSPNRGSGELFF.

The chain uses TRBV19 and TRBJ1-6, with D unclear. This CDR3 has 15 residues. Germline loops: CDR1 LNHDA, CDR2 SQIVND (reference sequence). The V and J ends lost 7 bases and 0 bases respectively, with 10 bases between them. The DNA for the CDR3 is TGTGCCAGTACCCAAGGCCTCTCCTATAATTCACCCCTCCACTTT. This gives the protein CASTQGLSYNSPLHF. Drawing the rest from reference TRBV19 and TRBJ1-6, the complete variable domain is DGGITQSPKYLFRKEGQNVTLSCEQNLNHDAMYWYRQDPGQGLRLIYYSQIVNDFQKGDIAEGYSVSREKKESFPLTVTSAQKNPTAFYLCASTQGLSYNSPLHFGNGTRLTVT.

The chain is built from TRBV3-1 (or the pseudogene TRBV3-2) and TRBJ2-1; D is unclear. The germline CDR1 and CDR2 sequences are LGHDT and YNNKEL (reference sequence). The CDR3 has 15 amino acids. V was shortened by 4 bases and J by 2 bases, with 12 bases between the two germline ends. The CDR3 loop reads CASSPSVGTYNEQFF. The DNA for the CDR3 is TGTGCCAGCAGCCCGTCCGTGGGGACCTACAATGAGCAGTTCTTC.

DNA of the CDR3: TGTGCCAGTAAGTTGGCAGATACGCAGTATTTT. Residues: CASKLADTQYF. This chain connects TRBV19 to TRBJ2-3; no clear D gene. The CDR3 is 11 amino acids. The germline V gene encodes CDR1 LNHDA and CDR2 SQIVND (reference sequence). V shed 7 bases and J shed 4 bases, with 6 bases lying between them.

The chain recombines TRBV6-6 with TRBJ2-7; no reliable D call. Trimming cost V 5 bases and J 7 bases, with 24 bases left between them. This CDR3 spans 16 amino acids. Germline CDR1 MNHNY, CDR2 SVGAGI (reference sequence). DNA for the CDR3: TGTGCCAGCAGTAATCTTAAAGGAATGACGTTCTTAGAGCAGTACTTC. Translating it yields CASSNLKGMTFLEQYF.

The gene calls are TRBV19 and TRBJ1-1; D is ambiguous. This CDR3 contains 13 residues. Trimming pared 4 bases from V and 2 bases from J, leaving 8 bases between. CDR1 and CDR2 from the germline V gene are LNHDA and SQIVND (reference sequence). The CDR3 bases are TGTGCCAGTAGTAATACAGCTAACACTGAAGCTTTCTTT. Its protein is CASSNTANTEAFF.

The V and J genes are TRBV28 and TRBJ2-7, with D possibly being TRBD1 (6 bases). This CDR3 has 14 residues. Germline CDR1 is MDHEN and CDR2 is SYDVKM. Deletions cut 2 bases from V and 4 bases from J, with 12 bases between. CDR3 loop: CASSLPGVKYEQYF. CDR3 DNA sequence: TGTGCCAGCAGTTTACCAGGGGTAAAATACGAGCAGTACTTC.

CDR3 sequence reads: CAWSTRDIYSGYTF. As DNA, the CDR3 is TGTGCCTGGAGTACCCGGGACATCTATAGTGGCTACACCTTC. This chain uses TRBV30 with TRBJ1-2; D perhaps matches TRBD1 (6 bases). CDR3 length: 14 residues. Germline CDR1 is GTSNPN and CDR2 is SVGIG (reference sequence). The V and J ends lost 2 bases and 7 bases respectively, with 17 bases between them. The full variable domain, with the rest looked up from reference TRBV30 and TRBJ1-2, is SQTIHQWPATLVQPVGSPLSLECTVEGTSNPNLYWYRQAAGRGLQLLFYSVGIGQISSEVPQNLSASRPQDRQFILSSKKLLLSDSGFYLCAWSTRDIYSGYTFGSGTRLTVV.

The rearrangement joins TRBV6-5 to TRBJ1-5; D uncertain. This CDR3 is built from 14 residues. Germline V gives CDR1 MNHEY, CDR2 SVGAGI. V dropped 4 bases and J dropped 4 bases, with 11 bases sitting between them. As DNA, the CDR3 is TGTGCCAGCAGTTTGGATTACGGTAATCAGCCCCAGCATTTT. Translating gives CASSLDYGNQPQHF.

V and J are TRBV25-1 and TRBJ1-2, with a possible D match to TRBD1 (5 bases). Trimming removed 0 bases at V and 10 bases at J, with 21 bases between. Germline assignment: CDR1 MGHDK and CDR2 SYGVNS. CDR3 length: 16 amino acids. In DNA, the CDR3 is TGTGCCAGCAGTGAATATTCCCAGGGACGGAGGACCCTCTACACCTTC. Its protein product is CASSEYSQGRRTLYTF.

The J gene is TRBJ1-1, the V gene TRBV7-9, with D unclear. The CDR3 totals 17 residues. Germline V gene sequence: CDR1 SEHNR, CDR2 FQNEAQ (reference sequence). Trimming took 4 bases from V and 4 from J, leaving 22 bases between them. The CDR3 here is CASSSGALRLGVTEAFF. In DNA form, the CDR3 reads TGTGCCAGCAGCTCCGGAGCTCTACGACTTGGGGTCACTGAAGCTTTCTTT.

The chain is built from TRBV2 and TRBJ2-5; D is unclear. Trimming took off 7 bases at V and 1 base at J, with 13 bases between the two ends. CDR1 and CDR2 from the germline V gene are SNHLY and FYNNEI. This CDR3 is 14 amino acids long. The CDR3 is CASKLGLLQETQYF. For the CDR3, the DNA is TGTGCCAGCAAACTGGGTCTACTCCAAGAGACCCAGTACTTC.

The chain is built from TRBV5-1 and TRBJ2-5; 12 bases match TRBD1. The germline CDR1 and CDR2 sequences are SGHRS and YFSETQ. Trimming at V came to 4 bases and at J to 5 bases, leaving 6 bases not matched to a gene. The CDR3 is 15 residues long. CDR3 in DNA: TGCGCCAGCAGCACGGGGGACAGGGGGCTCGAGACCCAGTACTTC. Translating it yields CASSTGDRGLETQYF.

CDR3 nucleotide sequence: TGTGCCAGCAGCTCCTCGGGGAGAAATCAGCCCCAGCATTTT. As protein: CASSSSGRNQPQHF. The chain combines TRBV7-2 with TRBJ1-5; D remains ambiguous. CDR1 SGHTA and CDR2 FQGNSA come from the germline V gene. The CDR3 is 14 residues long. V was cut by 4 bases and J by 4 bases, with 11 bases left in between. Based on the CDR3 plus reference TRBV7-2 and TRBJ1-5, the full variable domain is GAGVSQSPSNKVTEKGKDVELRCDPISGHTALYWYRQSLGQGLEFLIYFQGNSAPDKSGLPSDRFSAERTGGSVSTLTIQRTQQEDSAVYLCASSSSGRNQPQHFGDGTRLSIL.